What follows describes a single TCR beta chain. Its antigen is undetermined. This sample is drawn from a study of CD8 T cells in ankylosing spondylitis. Overall study findings and caveats: A number of the motif variants had already been described in reactive arthritis synovial fluid and blood. Disease-linked clones reportedly concentrated significantly in matched ankylosing spondylitis synovial fluid.

Germline CDR1 is SGDLS and CDR2 is YYNGEE. CDR3 length equals 13 residues. V lost 3 bases and J lost 5; bases outside the gene matches: 3. Quantitative 5'-RACE with molecular barcodes generated TCR beta libraries. TCRdb re-called the 5' RACE reads through MiXCR, storing one row per CDR3 protein. There are roughly 170,000 distinct CDR3 sequences in the sample; 9.8% occur only once, and approximately 15% lies in the top ten. The TCR sequence derives from a female donor with ankylosing spondylitis or in good health (not recorded which). Material for sequencing was blood, either unsorted or a sorted T cell fraction (not recorded which). The J gene is TRBJ2-7, the V gene TRBV9, with 9 bases identical to TRBD2. Here the CDR3 reads CASSGGRVNEQYF. The CDR3 DNA sequence: TGTGCCAGCAGCGGCGGGAGGGTCAACGAGCAGTACTTC.